Listed below are T cell receptor beta chains from one sample, sequenced in a study of T cells in Graves' hyperthyroidism and ophthalmopathy. One entry per CDR3 protein results from TCRdb running MiXCR on the multiplex PCR reads. The repertoire holds approximately 600,000 distinct CDR3 sequences, with around 15% as singletons. The sequencing input was blood. These receptors were obtained from a woman aged 25 to 39 with Graves' hyperthyroidism. The CDR3 runs from the conserved cysteine through the conserved F or W. D genes are given only for firm matches. Clone size is stated in some rows and not others, as once, few, many or a class when expanded.

V gene	D gene	clone size	J gene	CDR3 DNA	CDR3 protein
TRBV6-1	TRBD1	.	TRBJ1-5	TGTGCCAGCAGCCCAGGGGGGGCGGGGAGCAATCAGCCCCAGCATTTT	CASSPGGAGSNQPQHF
TRBV24-1	TRBD2	.	TRBJ2-1	TGTGCCACCAGTGATGAGGGGACTAGCGCCTACAATGAGCAGTTCTTC	CATSDEGTSAYNEQFF
TRBV20-1	TRBD2	many	TRBJ2-5	TGCAGTGCTAGAGATCTTAGCGGGAGGACTGAGACCCAGTACTTC	CSARDLSGRTETQYF
TRBV5-1	TRBD1	many	TRBJ2-7	TGCGCCAGCAGCTTGGCCGGGACAGGGCATCTTTCCTACGAGCAGTACTTC	CASSLAGTGHLSYEQYF
TRBV7-2	.	many	TRBJ1-4	TGTGCCAGCAGCTTACCGTCTAATGAAAAACTGTTTTTT	CASSLPSNEKLFF
TRBV13	.	.	TRBJ1-2	TGTGCCAGCAGCCCTCTGGGGGACAACTATGGCTACACCTTC	CASSPLGDNYGYTF
TRBV12-3/TRBV12-4	.	.	TRBJ2-3	TGTGCCAGCAGCGTGAGGCTAGCTCCGCAGTATTTT	CASSVRLAPQYF
TRBV7-9	TRBD2	many	TRBJ2-1	TGTGCCAGCAGTCCACTAGCGATAACCTACAATGAGCAGTTCTTC	CASSPLAITYNEQFF
TRBV29-1	.	.	TRBJ2-7	TGCAGCGTTGAAAGTAGGACGGACGAGCAGTACTTC	CSVESRTDEQYF
TRBV5-1	.	many	TRBJ1-2	TGCGCCAGCAGCTTGGGTCAGGACACCTATGGCTACACCTTC	CASSLGQDTYGYTF
TRBV28	.	many	TRBJ2-7	TGTGCCAGCAGTTCAACCGGGCCCGGGTCCTACGAGCAGTACTTC	CASSSTGPGSYEQYF
TRBV3-1	.	many	TRBJ1-1	TGTGCCAGCAGCCAAGAGCGGGTGACTGAAGCTTTCTTT	CASSQERVTEAFF
TRBV6-1	TRBD1	many	TRBJ2-5	TGTGCCAGCAGTGGTTGGGACAGCGAACAAGAGACCCAGTACTTC	CASSGWDSEQETQYF
TRBV30	.	many	TRBJ1-5	TGTGCCTGGAGTGTACGGCAAAACAATCAGCCCCAGCATTTT	CAWSVRQNNQPQHF
TRBV30	.	many	TRBJ1-1	TGTGCCTGCCCCTTAGCTACGAACACTGAAGCTTTCTTT	CACPLATNTEAFF
TRBV6-2/TRBV6-3	TRBD2	few	TRBJ2-3	TGTGCCAGCAGTTCCGCGAGGGAGGGAGGTACGCAGTATTTT	CASSSAREGGTQYF
TRBV6-1	TRBD1	many	TRBJ2-1	TGTGCCAGCAGCCTATTCAGGGGGCAGGGTGAGCAGTTCTTC	CASSLFRGQGEQFF
TRBV7-9	.	.	TRBJ2-7	TGTGCCAGCAGCGAGGCTAGCAGATACTACGAGCAGTACTTC	CASSEASRYYEQYF
TRBV7-3	TRBD2	.	TRBJ2-1	TGTGCCAGCAGCTTAATAGCGGGAGGGCCGAATGAGCAGTTCTTC	CASSLIAGGPNEQFF
TRBV27	.	many	TRBJ2-7	TGTGCCAGCAGTTTCGCGGGACACCGTTCCTACGAGCAGTACTTC	CASSFAGHRSYEQYF
TRBV2	TRBD2	many	TRBJ2-1	TGTGCCAGCACGTCACTAGCGGGCCCCAATGAGCAGTTCTTC	CASTSLAGPNEQFF
TRBV7-2	.	.	TRBJ2-1	TGTGCCAGCAGCTCCCCTCTTAGTGACAATGAGCAGTTCTTC	CASSSPLSDNEQFF
TRBV5-8	.	.	TRBJ2-7	TGTGCCAGCAGCTTGGTTGGGGGGAACGAGCAGTACTTC	CASSLVGGNEQYF
TRBV7-3	TRBD2	many	TRBJ2-5	TGTGCCAGCAGCTTAACTCCTAGCGGGGGGGGAGAGACCCAGTACTTC	CASSLTPSGGGETQYF
TRBV20-1	TRBD1	few	TRBJ1-2	TGCAGTGCTAGAGGACAGGGCGGGAATGGCTACACCTTC	CSARGQGGNGYTF
TRBV11-2	TRBD1	many	TRBJ2-1	TGTGCCAGCAGCCGGACAGGTGTATCCTACAATGAGCAGTTCTTC	CASSRTGVSYNEQFF
TRBV11-3	.	.	TRBJ1-2	TGTGCCAGCAGCTCTTATATATATGGCTACACCTTC	CASSSYIYGYTF
TRBV13	.	few	TRBJ1-1	TGTGCCACCCAAACCGGGGTTATGGGGACTGAAGCTTTCTTT	CATQTGVMGTEAFF
TRBV28	TRBD1	many	TRBJ2-7	TGTGCCAGCAGATCGGACAGGGTCCGACTTAAGTTTCGCGAGCAGTACTTC	CASRSDRVRLKFREQYF
TRBV28	TRBD1	many	TRBJ2-5	TGTGCCCTGGGGACAGGCCAAGAGACCCAGTACTTC	CALGTGQETQYF
TRBV6-1	TRBD1	many	TRBJ2-1	TGTGCCAGCAAAAGCCCCGTGGGACAGGGCTCCTACAATGAGCAGTTCTTC	CASKSPVGQGSYNEQFF
TRBV15	.	few	TRBJ1-2	TGTGCCACCAGCAGAGATTGGGCACCCGCTAACTATGGCTACACCTTC	CATSRDWAPANYGYTF
TRBV19	.	.	TRBJ2-1	TGTGCCAGTAGCCGCACCTCCCTGGACCCCCGAGGTGAGCAGTTCTTC	CASSRTSLDPRGEQFF
TRBV28	.	.	TRBJ2-2	TGTGCCAGCATGACCCACACCGGGGAGCTGTTTTTT	CASMTHTGELFF
TRBV2	TRBD1	.	TRBJ2-7	TGTGCCAGCCGGGACAGGGGGTCCGAGCAGTACTTC	CASRDRGSEQYF
TRBV7-2	.	many	TRBJ2-5	TGTGCCAGCAGCTCGGTGACAGATATTACGAGGACCCAGTACTTC	CASSSVTDITRTQYF
TRBV7-2	TRBD1	many	TRBJ1-1	TGTGCCAGCAGCTGGTCCGGGACAGGGGACACTGAAGCTTTCTTT	CASSWSGTGDTEAFF
TRBV5-1	TRBD1	many	TRBJ2-7	TGCGCCAGCAGCTTGCAGGGGACAGGGGGCCAGAACGAGCAGTACTTC	CASSLQGTGGQNEQYF
TRBV28	.	.	TRBJ2-2	TGTGCCAGCACTCCAAGTGGCGGGGAGCTGTTTTTT	CASTPSGGELFF
TRBV29-1	TRBD2	many	TRBJ2-5	TGCAGCGTTCTGGCGGGAGACGGGGAGACCCAGTACTTC	CSVLAGDGETQYF
TRBV20-1	TRBD1	many	TRBJ2-7	TGCAGTGCGCCACGGACAGGGAACCCCTACGAGCAGTACTTC	CSAPRTGNPYEQYF
TRBV6-5	TRBD1	once	TRBJ1-2	TGTGCCAGCAGTTACGCCGGGACAGAGATCTATGGCTACACCTTC	CASSYAGTEIYGYTF
TRBV3-1	TRBD2	many	TRBJ2-2	TGTGCCAGCAGAGGACTAGCGGGAGACGGGGAGCTGTTTTTT	CASRGLAGDGELFF
TRBV7-8	TRBD2	once	TRBJ2-2	TGTGCCAGCAGCCCGTTCGCGGGACCAGCGGGAACCGGGGAGCTGTTTTTT	CASSPFAGPAGTGELFF
TRBV7-2	TRBD2	many	TRBJ2-7	TGTGCCAGCAGCTCGGTAGCGGGAGCCTCCTACGAGCAGTACTTC	CASSSVAGASYEQYF
TRBV12-3/TRBV12-4	.	many	TRBJ2-7	TGTGCCAGCAGTCCCCCCTGGTGGCCCTACGAGCAGTACTTC	CASSPPWWPYEQYF
TRBV7-2	.	.	TRBJ2-7	TGTGCCAGCAGCTTTTGGTCCCGGGACAACGAGCAGTACTTC	CASSFWSRDNEQYF
TRBV28	.	many	TRBJ2-3	TGTGCCAGCAGTTTACCTAGTTCAAACACAGATACGCAGTATTTT	CASSLPSSNTDTQYF
TRBV9	.	.	TRBJ2-7	TGTGCCAGCAGCGTAGGAATTATGGGGAGCGAGCAGTACTTC	CASSVGIMGSEQYF
TRBV29-1	.	.	TRBJ2-2	TGCAGCGTTGATATGAACACCGGGGAGCTGTTTTTT	CSVDMNTGELFF